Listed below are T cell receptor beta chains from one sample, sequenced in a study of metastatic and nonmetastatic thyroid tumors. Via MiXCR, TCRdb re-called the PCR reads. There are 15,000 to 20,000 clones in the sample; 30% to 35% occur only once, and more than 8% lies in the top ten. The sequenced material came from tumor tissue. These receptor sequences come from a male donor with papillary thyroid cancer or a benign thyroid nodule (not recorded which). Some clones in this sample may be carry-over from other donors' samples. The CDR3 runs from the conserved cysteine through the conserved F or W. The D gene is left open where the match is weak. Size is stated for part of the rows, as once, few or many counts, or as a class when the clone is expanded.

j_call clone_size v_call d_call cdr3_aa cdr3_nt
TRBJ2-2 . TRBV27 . CASSWRESLNGELFF TGTGCCAGCAGTTGGCGGGAAAGCTTAAACGGGGAGCTGTTTTTT
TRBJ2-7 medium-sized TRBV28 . CASSSPLGRFYEQYF TGTGCCAGCAGTTCCCCCCTTGGGAGGTTCTACGAGCAGTACTTC
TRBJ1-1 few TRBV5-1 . CASSAQLQGNTEAFF TGCGCCAGCAGCGCCCAATTACAGGGGAACACTGAAGCTTTCTTT
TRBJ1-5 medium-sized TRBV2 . CASSEWDGSQPQHF TGTGCCAGCAGTGAATGGGACGGATCTCAGCCCCAGCATTTT
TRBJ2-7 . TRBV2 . CASSCLGQYEQYF TGTGCCAGCAGTTGCTTAGGGCAGTACGAGCAGTACTTC
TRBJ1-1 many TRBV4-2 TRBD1 CASSVTGGPVEAFF TGTGCCAGCAGTGTAACAGGGGGCCCCGTTGAAGCTTTCTTT
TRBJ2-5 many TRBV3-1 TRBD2 CATQPGLAGVGETQYF TGTGCCACCCAGCCAGGTCTAGCGGGAGTGGGTGAGACCCAGTACTTC
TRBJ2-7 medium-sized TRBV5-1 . CASSLVAGMGYEQYF TGCGCCAGCAGCTTGGTCGCAGGGATGGGCTACGAGCAGTACTTC
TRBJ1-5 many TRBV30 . CAWSDTSNQPQHF TGTGCCTGGAGTGATACTAGCAATCAGCCCCAGCATTTT
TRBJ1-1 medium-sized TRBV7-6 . CASSSPDTEAFF TGTGCCAGCAGCTCCCCCGACACTGAAGCTTTCTTT
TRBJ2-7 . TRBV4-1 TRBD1 CASSSRDSSYEQYF TGCGCCAGCAGCTCCCGGGACAGCTCCTACGAGCAGTACTTC
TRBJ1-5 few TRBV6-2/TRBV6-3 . CASRRAIDQTPQHF TGTGCCAGCAGGAGGGCGATCGATCAAACGCCCCAGCATTTT
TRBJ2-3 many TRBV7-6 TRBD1 CASSRTGGGTQYF TGTGCCAGCAGCAGAACAGGGGGCGGTACGCAGTATTTT
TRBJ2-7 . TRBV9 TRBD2 CASNERGDAYEQYF TGTGCCAGTAATGAGCGGGGGGATGCCTACGAGCAGTACTTC
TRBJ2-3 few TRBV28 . CASSYDAVSTDTQYF TGTGCCAGCAGTTATGACGCCGTTAGCACAGATACGCAGTATTTT
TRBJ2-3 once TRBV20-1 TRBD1 CSVRTGGGGITDTQYF TGCAGTGTTCGGACAGGGGGCGGTGGCATCACAGATACGCAGTATTTT
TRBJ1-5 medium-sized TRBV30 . CAWSVQGLGNQPQHF TGTGCCTGGAGTGTACAGGGATTGGGCAATCAGCCCCAGCATTTT
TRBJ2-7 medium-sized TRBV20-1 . CSARMGRGQYF TGCAGTGCTAGAATGGGCAGGGGTCAGTACTTC
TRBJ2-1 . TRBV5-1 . CASSAQGSSYNEQFF TGCGCCAGCAGCGCCCAGGGTAGCTCCTACAATGAGCAGTTCTTC
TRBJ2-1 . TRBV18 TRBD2 CASSPTTSGTYEQFF TGTGCCAGCTCACCTACGACTAGCGGGACATATGAGCAGTTCTTC
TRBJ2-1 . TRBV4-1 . CASSHTTVVQYNEQFF TGCGCCAGCAGCCATACAACGGTGGTCCAATACAATGAGCAGTTCTTC
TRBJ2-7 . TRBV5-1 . CASSLSFGRADKEQYF TGCGCCAGCAGCTTGTCATTCGGGAGAGCTGATAAAGAGCAGTACTTC
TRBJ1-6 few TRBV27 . CASSTEQGANSPLHF TGTGCCAGCAGTACCGAACAGGGTGCTAATTCACCCCTCCACTTT
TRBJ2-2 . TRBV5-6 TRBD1 CASSLVQGDTGELFF TGTGCCAGCAGCTTGGTACAGGGGGACACCGGGGAGCTGTTTTTT
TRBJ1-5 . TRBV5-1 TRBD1 CASSLRPGQGFNQPQHF TGCGCCAGCAGCTTGAGGCCGGGACAGGGTTTCAATCAGCCCCAGCATTTT
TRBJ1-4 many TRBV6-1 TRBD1 CASAQEGALHGKLFF TGTGCCAGCGCCCAAGAGGGGGCCCTCCATGGAAAACTGTTTTTT
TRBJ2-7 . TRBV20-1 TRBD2 CSASPSGGTYEQYF TGCAGTGCTAGCCCTAGCGGGGGAACCTACGAGCAGTACTTC
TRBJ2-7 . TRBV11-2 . CASSPQGYEQYF TGTGCCAGCAGCCCGCAAGGATACGAGCAGTACTTC
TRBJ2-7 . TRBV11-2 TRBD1 CASSPTGGEQYF TGTGCCAGCAGCCCGACAGGGGGTGAGCAGTACTTC
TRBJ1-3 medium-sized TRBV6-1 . CASSPTLGPSGNTIYF TGTGCCAGCAGCCCCACTCTAGGTCCTTCTGGAAACACCATATATTTT
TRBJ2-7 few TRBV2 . CASSGAKTEQYF TGTGCCAGCAGTGGAGCTAAAACCGAGCAGTACTTC
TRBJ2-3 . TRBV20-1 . CSARGGRAVFTQNF TGCAGTGCTAGGGGCGGCAGGGCCGTCTTTACGCAGAATTTT
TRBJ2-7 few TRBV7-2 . CASSLRASHEQYF TGTGCCAGCAGCTTAAGGGCGTCCCACGAGCAGTACTTC
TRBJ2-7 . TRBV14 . CASSQHTYEQYF TGTGCCAGCAGCCAACACACCTACGAGCAGTACTTC
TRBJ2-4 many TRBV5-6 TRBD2 CASAGVAKNIQYF TGTGCCAGCGCGGGGGTAGCCAAAAACATTCAGTACTTC
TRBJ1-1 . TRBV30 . CGCSISGAPTEAFF TGTGGCTGTAGTATTTCCGGGGCCCCAACTGAAGCTTTCTTT
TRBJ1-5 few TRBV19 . CASSPHRENQPQHF TGTGCCAGTAGTCCCCACAGGGAGAATCAGCCCCAGCATTTT
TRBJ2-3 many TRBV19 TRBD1 CASSSLDRVADTQYF TGTGCCAGTAGTTCCCTGGACAGGGTAGCAGATACGCAGTATTTT
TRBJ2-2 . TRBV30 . CAWSVRGVELFF TGTGCCTGGAGTGTAAGGGGAGTTGAGCTGTTTTTT